The clone carrying this T cell receptor (beta chain) was seen a single time. Unsorted PBMC replicate PCRs used 300 ng DNA, approximately 30,000 T cell genomes. Repertoires were generated with immunoSEQ multiplex PCR, while TCRdb's copy carries only in-frame clones and drops some. The data hold approximately 480,000 clones, with almost 80% observed a single time. This sample stems from a study of shared clonotypes between healthy human individuals. V was pared by 2 bases and J by 2 bases, with 11 bases between. The CDR3 has 15 amino acids. CDR1 is SGDLS, CDR2 YYNGEE, per germline. V gene TRBV9 combines with J gene TRBJ1-3; no firm D call. This clonotype originated in a woman in her 40s in good health. Some clones in this sample may be carry-over from other donors' samples. Material for sequencing was PBMCs. CDR3 sequence reads: CASSVEGSAGNTIYF. The CDR3 DNA is TGTGCCAGCAGCGTGGAAGGCTCGGCTGGAAACACCATATATTTT.